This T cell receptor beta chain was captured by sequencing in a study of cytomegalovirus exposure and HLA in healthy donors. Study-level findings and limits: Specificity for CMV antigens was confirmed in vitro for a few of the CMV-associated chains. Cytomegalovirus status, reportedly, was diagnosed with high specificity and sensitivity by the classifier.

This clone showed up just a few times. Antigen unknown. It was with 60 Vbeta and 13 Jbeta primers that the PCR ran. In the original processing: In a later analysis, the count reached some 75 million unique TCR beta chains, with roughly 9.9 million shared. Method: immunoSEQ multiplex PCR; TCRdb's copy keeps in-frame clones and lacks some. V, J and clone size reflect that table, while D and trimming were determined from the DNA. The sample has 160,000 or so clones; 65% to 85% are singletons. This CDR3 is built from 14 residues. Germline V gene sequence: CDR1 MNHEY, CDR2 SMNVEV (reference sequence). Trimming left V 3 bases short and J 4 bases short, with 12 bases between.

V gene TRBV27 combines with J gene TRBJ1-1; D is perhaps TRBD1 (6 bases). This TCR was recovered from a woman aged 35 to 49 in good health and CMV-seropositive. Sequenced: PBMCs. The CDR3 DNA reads TGTGCCAGCAGTTTCCAGGGGAGGGGCACTGAAGCTTTCTTT. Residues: CASSFQGRGTEAFF.